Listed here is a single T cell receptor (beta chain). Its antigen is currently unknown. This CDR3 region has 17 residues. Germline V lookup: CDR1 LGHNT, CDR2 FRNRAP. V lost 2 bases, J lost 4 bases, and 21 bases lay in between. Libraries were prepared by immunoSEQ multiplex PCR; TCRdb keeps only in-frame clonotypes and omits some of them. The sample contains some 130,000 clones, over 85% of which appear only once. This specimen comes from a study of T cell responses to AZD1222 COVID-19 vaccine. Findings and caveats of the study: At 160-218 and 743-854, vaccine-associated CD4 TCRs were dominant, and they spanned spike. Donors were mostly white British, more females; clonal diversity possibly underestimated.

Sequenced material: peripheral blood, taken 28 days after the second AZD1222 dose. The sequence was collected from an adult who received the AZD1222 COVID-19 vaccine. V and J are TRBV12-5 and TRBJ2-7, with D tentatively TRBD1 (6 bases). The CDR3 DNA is TGTGCTAGTGGTTTGACCCACAGGGCGGCGATCCAGTACGAGCAGTACTTC. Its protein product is CASGLTHRAAIQYEQYF.